The 26 T cell receptor beta chains presented below share a single source sample, sequenced in a study of Ad26.COV2.S vaccination and SARS-CoV-2 variants. Treatment: around 19 received Ad26.COV2.S at low or high dose, single or two shots; a few received placebo; per-sample allocation not given. Collection of samples fell on day 63 after the first vaccine or placebo injection. Libraries were prepared by immunoSEQ multiplex PCR; TCRdb keeps only in-frame clonotypes and omits some of them. The table lists about 460,000 clones, 89% of them singletons. Sequenced here: peripheral blood, sampled in a trial of Ad26.COV2.S vaccine versus placebo. Receptors were obtained from a person aged 18-65 years who received the Ad26.COV2.S COVID-19 vaccine or a placebo.

The chain has TRBV7-2 and TRBJ2-7, with D maybe TRBD1 (6 bases). This CDR3 is 13 amino acids long. Germline V lookup: CDR1 SGHTA, CDR2 FQGNSA. Between the trimmed V and J ends, which lost 8 bases and 2 bases, there was a span of 13 bases. The CDR3 nucleotides are TGTGCCAGCGCACTTCAGGGGCCCTACGAGCAGTACTTC. It translates to CASALQGPYEQYF.

The chain links TRBV29-1 to TRBJ1-4; D unclear. In germline, CDR1 is SQVTM, CDR2 ANQGSEA. Deletions cut 4 bases from V and 8 bases from J, with 11 bases between. The CDR3 is 12 amino acids. CDR3 amino acids: CSVGRPKEKLFF. The CDR3 DNA reads TGCAGCGTTGGACGACCAAAGGAAAAACTGTTTTTT.

This chain uses TRBV9 with TRBJ2-6; no reliable D call. The CDR3 is 15 amino acids. Germline-derived CDR1 and CDR2 are SGDLS and YYNGEE. Trimming pared 4 bases from V and 0 bases from J, leaving 8 bases between. The CDR3: CASSITPSGANVLTF. DNA of the CDR3: TGTGCCAGCAGCATTACACCCTCTGGGGCCAACGTCCTGACTTTC.

The chain has TRBV11-2 and TRBJ1-6; 8 bases fit TRBD1. CDR3 size: 14 residues. Germline CDR1 reads SGHAT; CDR2 reads FQNNGV. J lost 7 bases, V lost 5 bases, and 4 bases had no gene match. CDR3 loop: CASSLRQGNSPLHF. The DNA for the CDR3 is TGTGCCAGCAGCCTAAGACAGGGGAATTCACCCCTCCACTTT.

This chain connects TRBV11-2 to TRBJ2-7, with D possibly matching TRBD2 (6 bases). The CDR3 contains 15 residues. Germline assignment: CDR1 SGHAT and CDR2 FQNNGV. The ends were cut back, 4 bases at V and 1 base at J, with 14 bases in the middle. The CDR3 sequence is CASSSTRDFSYEQYF. CDR3 nucleotides: TGTGCCAGCAGCTCAACCCGGGACTTTTCCTACGAGCAGTACTTC. The variable domain in full, with the rest retrieved from reference TRBV11-2 and TRBJ2-7, is EAGVAQSPRYKIIEKRQSVAFWCNPISGHATLYWYQQILGQGPKLLIQFQNNGVVDDSQLPKDRFSAERLKGVDSTLKIQPAKLEDSAVYLCASSSTRDFSYEQYFGPGTRLTVT.

The chain has TRBV7-8 and TRBJ1-3, with D perhaps TRBD1 (6 bases). This CDR3 is 17 amino acids long. Germline CDR1 SGHVS, CDR2 FQNEAQ. Trimming cost V 2 bases and J 0 bases, with 14 bases left between them. CDR3: CASSLQRGATSGNTIYF. The CDR3 DNA sequence: TGTGCCAGCAGCTTACAAAGGGGGGCCACCTCTGGAAACACCATATATTTT.

The chain couples TRBV7-2 to TRBJ2-1; D uncertain. Trimming pared 3 bases from V and 8 bases from J, leaving 8 bases between. The CDR3 has 12 residues. The V gene's germline CDR1 is SGHTA and CDR2 FQGNSA. CDR3 DNA sequence: TGTGCCAGCAGCTTTAGGTCCGATGAGCAGTTCTTC. Protein product: CASSFRSDEQFF.

The rearrangement uses TRBV4-3 and TRBJ2-1; TRBD1 is a possible D gene (6 bases). V was pared by 5 bases and J by 2 bases, with 13 bases between. The germline CDR1 and CDR2 sequences are LGHNA and YSLEER. This CDR3 is 15 amino acids long. DNA of the CDR3: TGCGCCAGCAGCAGAACCGGGACACCCTACAATGAGCAGTTCTTC. Translating it yields CASSRTGTPYNEQFF.

This chain joins TRBV29-1 and TRBJ2-1; TRBD1 aligns across 7 bases. CDR1 and CDR2 (germline): SQVTM, ANQGSEA. The V and J ends lost 7 bases and 7 bases, in that order; junction bases with no gene match: 7. The CDR3 is 12 residues long. The DNA for the CDR3 is TGCAGCGCCCCAACAGGGGTGAATGAGCAGTTCTTC. Translated, it gives CSAPTGVNEQFF.

The J gene is TRBJ2-5, the V gene TRBV29-1, with 12 positions matching TRBD1. The CDR3 totals 16 residues. Germline V lookup: CDR1 SQVTM, CDR2 ANQGSEA. V lost 1 base and J lost 4; bases outside the gene matches: 7. The CDR3 loop reads CSVEGPGQGARETQYF. CDR3 nucleotides: TGCAGCGTTGAAGGGCCGGGACAGGGGGCGAGAGAGACCCAGTACTTC. The full variable domain, completed using reference TRBV29-1 and TRBJ2-5, is SAVISQKPSRDICQRGTSLTIQCQVDSQVTMMFWYRQQPGQSLTLIATANQGSEATYESGFVIDKFPISRPNLTFSTLTVSNMSPEDSSIYLCSVEGPGQGARETQYFGPGTRLLVL.

The chain carries TRBV7-9 and TRBJ1-6, with 9 positions matching TRBD1. The V and J ends lost 5 bases and 5 bases, in that order; junction bases with no gene match: 7. The CDR3 covers 16 residues. Per the germline V gene, CDR1 is SEHNR and CDR2 is FQNEAQ (reference sequence). This chain's CDR3 is CASSPATGGHNSPLHF. The CDR3 DNA is TGTGCCAGCAGCCCGGCGACAGGGGGTCATAATTCACCCCTCCACTTT. Full variable domain (outside the CDR3, taken from reference TRBV7-9 and TRBJ1-6): DTGVSQNPRHKITKRGQNVTFRCDPISEHNRLYWYRQTLGQGPEFLTYFQNEAQLEKSRLLSDRFSAERPKGSFSTLEIQRTEQGDSAMYLCASSPATGGHNSPLHFGNGTRLTVT.

The chain is built from TRBV12-3 or TRBV12-4 and TRBJ2-7, with a tentative D call TRBD2 (5 bases). Deletions cut 6 bases from V and 6 bases from J, with 9 bases between. The CDR3 contains 11 residues. DNA of the CDR3: TGTGCCAGCAGGCTAGCAGGCGAGCAGTACTTC. The encoded protein is CASRLAGEQYF.

The V call is TRBV15, the J call TRBJ1-3; no reliable D call. CDR3 length equals 16 residues. V shed 2 bases and J shed 0 bases, with 11 bases lying between them. Germline CDR1 is LNHNV and CDR2 is YYDKDF (reference sequence). The CDR3 DNA sequence: TGTGCCACCAGCAGACCTGACCGTCCCTCTGGAAACACCATATATTTT. Amino acids: CATSRPDRPSGNTIYF.

The CDR3 protein is CAWQVKVEQFF. Here the CDR3 DNA reads TGTGCCTGGCAAGTTAAGGTTGAGCAGTTCTTC. This rearrangement joins TRBV30 to TRBJ2-1, with D uncertain. In germline, CDR1 is GTSNPN, CDR2 SVGIG (reference sequence). The CDR3 is 11 amino acids. V gave up 5 bases and J gave up 9 bases, with 11 bases separating them.

The chain uses TRBV10-3 and TRBJ1-3; no clear D gene. The length of the CDR3 is 16 residues. With 2 bases removed from V and 6 bases from J, the gap between germline ends came to 17 bases. CDR1 ENHRY and CDR2 SYGVKD come from the germline V gene. The CDR3 protein is CAISERLRTDANTIYF. In DNA, the CDR3 is TGTGCCATCAGTGAGAGGTTACGGACGGATGCAAACACCATATATTTT.

The chain recombines TRBV3-1 (or the pseudogene TRBV3-2) with TRBJ1-5; D remains ambiguous. CDR1 is LGHDT and CDR2 is YNNKEL in the germline V gene (reference sequence). V lost 0 bases and J lost 3, with 9 bases in between. CDR3 size: 15 residues. The chain's CDR3 is CASSQDPRDNQPQHF. The CDR3 bases are TGTGCCAGCAGCCAAGATCCGCGGGACAATCAGCCCCAGCATTTT.

The chain has TRBV5-4 and TRBJ1-4; D remains unclear. The CDR3 totals 15 residues. The germline V gene encodes CDR1 SGHNT and CDR2 YYREEE (reference sequence). Trimming removed 4 bases from V and 0 bases from J, with 10 bases in between. CDR3 DNA: TGTGCCAGCAGCCCCGGGAGTACAACTAATGAAAAACTGTTTTTT. Translation gives CASSPGSTTNEKLFF.

Here the CDR3 reads CASVGTANSPLHF. The CDR3 nucleotides are TGTGCCAGCGTCGGGACAGCTAATTCACCCCTCCACTTT. The rearrangement uses TRBV7-2 and TRBJ1-6, with 7 bases lining up with TRBD1. V shed 8 bases and J 6 bases; nucleotides not matched to a gene: 4. The CDR3 has 13 amino acids. Per the germline V gene, CDR1 is SGHTA and CDR2 is FQGNSA.

J is TRBJ2-7 and V is TRBV7-2, with 9 bases lining up with TRBD2. CDR1 is SGHTA, CDR2 FQGNSA, per germline. CDR3 length: 17 amino acids. After removal of 5 bases from V and 2 bases from J, the junction contained 13 bases not matched to a gene. The DNA for the CDR3 is TGTGCCAGCAGCCAAGGACTAGCGCGGAGAGGGGCCTACGAGCAGTACTTC. Translation: CASSQGLARRGAYEQYF.

This chain connects TRBV30 to TRBJ2-7; D possibly matches TRBD1 or TRBD2 (5 bases each). Between the trimmed V and J ends, which lost 0 bases and 6 bases, there was a span of 24 bases. CDR1 and CDR2 from the germline V gene are GTSNPN and SVGIG (reference sequence). CDR3 length equals 17 residues. The CDR3 region is CAWSVGLSAGSIAEQYF. CDR3 sequence (DNA): TGTGCCTGGAGTGTTGGGTTATCGGCAGGGAGTATAGCCGAGCAGTACTTC.

The rearrangement joins TRBV7-8 to TRBJ2-5; D gene ambiguous. Looked up from germline, CDR1 is SGHVS and CDR2 is FQNEAQ. The CDR3 totals 17 residues. V lost 5 bases, J lost 5 bases, and 24 bases lay in between. This chain's CDR3 is CASSPTSRTLVQETQYF. The CDR3 nucleotides are TGTGCCAGCAGCCCGACCAGCAGGACCCTGGTCCAGGAGACCCAGTACTTC.

This chain joins TRBV19 and TRBJ2-3, with a possible D match to TRBD1 (6 bases). CDR1 and CDR2 from the germline V gene are LNHDA and SQIVND (reference sequence). This CDR3 spans 14 amino acids. The V end was cut by 3 bases, the J end by 4 bases, with 11 bases between. The CDR3, as DNA: TGTGCCAGTAGTATGTGGGGGCTCTCAGATACGCAGTATTTT. Its translation is CASSMWGLSDTQYF.

The CDR3 loop is CASSLRQGAGEQYF. The DNA of the CDR3 is TGTGCCAGCAGTTTAAGGCAGGGGGCGGGGGAGCAGTACTTC. The chain joins TRBV27 to TRBJ2-7; 8 positions match TRBD1. Germline CDR1 and CDR2: MNHEY and SMNVEV (reference sequence). The CDR3 is 14 residues long. V shed 2 bases and J 7 bases; nucleotides not matched to a gene: 7.

This sequence joins TRBV14 and TRBJ2-2, with TRBD2 as a possible D gene (5 bases). The CDR3 extends over 14 amino acids. Germline CDR1 reads SGHDN; CDR2 reads FVKESK. The V end was cut by 2 bases, the J end by 6 bases, with 10 bases between. The CDR3 DNA follows: TGTGCCAGCAGCCAAATCTTGCGGGCCGGGGAGCTGTTTTTT. This gives the protein CASSQILRAGELFF.

This chain connects TRBV30 to TRBJ2-5; D not certain. Germline lookup yields CDR1 GTSNPN and CDR2 SVGIG (reference sequence). The CDR3 spans 12 residues. V was cut by 2 bases and J by 1 base, with 5 bases left in between. The CDR3 is CAWSLRQETQYF. The CDR3, as DNA: TGTGCCTGGAGTCTACGCCAAGAGACCCAGTACTTC.

The chain has TRBV6-5 and TRBJ1-2, with TRBD1 matching 9 bases. The germline V gene encodes CDR1 MNHEY and CDR2 SVGAGI. The CDR3 is made up of 13 amino acids. Trimming cost V 5 bases and J 8 bases; bases outside gene matches: 6. The CDR3 DNA reads as TGTGCCAGCAGTCCATACAGGGGGCACGGCTACACCTTC. Protein sequence: CASSPYRGHGYTF.